This TCR beta chain was found in a study of blood T cell repertoires in COVID-19. Study-level background: COVID-19 samples collected from the United States, Italy and Spain covered acute and convalescent phases. Sources were T cells, B-cell-depleted T cells, or PBMCs; the material itself was cDNA or gDNA.

V shed 1 base and J shed 0 bases, with 6 bases lying between them. Germline V CDR1 and CDR2: LGHDT, YNNKEL (reference sequence). The CDR3 has 14 amino acids. On this clone: Other DNA sequences of this sample code for an identical CDR3.

Original methodology: It was from reference gene primer amplification that nucleated cell counts were estimated. TCRdb keeps only in-frame clones here, not all; method: immunoSEQ multiplex PCR. Clone size and V and J calls were adopted from that table, with D and trimming inferred from the DNA. The repertoire consists of more than 300,000 clones, with more than 80% occurring once and the leading ten covering 5% to 7.5%. The origin of this receptor is a man younger than 35 who had recovered from COVID-19. The sequenced material came from peripheral blood. The chain links TRBV3-1 (or the pseudogene TRBV3-2) to TRBJ1-1, with D perhaps TRBD1 (6 bases). CDR3 DNA: TGTGCCAGCAGCCAAGGGACAGTGAACACTGAAGCTTTCTTT. Its translation: CASSQGTVNTEAFF.